The 29 T cell receptor beta chains below come from one sample, sequenced in a study of T-cell memory formation after mild COVID-19. MiXCR, run by TCRdb on the 5' RACE reads, gives a single entry per CDR3 protein. This sample carries approximately 250,000 distinct CDR3 sequences, about 16% of them seen once, and the ten largest clones take roughly 22%. Specimen: PBMCs or a T cell subset sorted from them (not recorded which). The source of these receptors is a young man who had mild COVID-19 (a few samples of this study predate the infection). Cell type and time point are not known.

This chain uses TRBV4-1 with TRBJ2-2; unclear D gene. From germline, CDR1 is MGHRA and CDR2 YSYEKL. V shed 0 bases and J shed 4 bases, with 9 bases lying between them. This CDR3 has 15 residues. This CDR3 reads CASSQEAASTGELFF. CDR3 nucleotides: TGCGCCAGCAGCCAAGAGGCAGCTAGCACCGGGGAGCTGTTTTTT.

A few counts support this clonotype. This chain connects TRBV5-1 to TRBJ2-5; no reliable D call. Germline V gene data show CDR1 as SGHRS and CDR2 as YFSETQ. Trimming took off 0 bases at V and 4 bases at J, with 13 bases between the two ends. The CDR3 has 15 amino acids. CDR3: CASSLARLSGETQYF. CDR3 coding DNA: TGCGCCAGCAGCTTGGCAAGGCTGTCGGGAGAGACCCAGTACTTC.

This clonotype showed up just a few times. This chain uses TRBV28 with TRBJ2-3; D possibly corresponds to TRBD1 (5 bases). The germline V gene encodes CDR1 MDHEN and CDR2 SYDVKM. This CDR3 is built from 12 residues. Trimming removed 7 bases from V and 3 bases from J, with 8 bases in between. DNA of the CDR3: TGTGCCAGCACCAGGGAAACAGATACGCAGTATTTT. Its translation: CASTRETDTQYF.

This clonotype came up many times. The rearrangement uses TRBV4-2 and TRBJ2-3, with 9 bases fitting TRBD2. Unmatched junction bases numbered 4, after V lost 1 base and J lost 2 bases. Germline V gene data show CDR1 as LGHNA and CDR2 as YNFKEQ. The CDR3 covers 16 residues. The CDR3 here is CASSQAGLAPTDTQYF. As DNA, the CDR3 is TGTGCCAGCAGCCAAGCGGGACTAGCCCCCACAGATACGCAGTATTTT.

V is TRBV20-1 and J is TRBJ2-3; D could derive from TRBD1 or TRBD2 (6 bases each). The CDR3 loop spans 13 amino acids. Germline-derived CDR1 and CDR2 are DFQATT and SNEGSKA (reference sequence). Trimming removed 3 bases from V and 6 bases from J, with 13 bases in between. The CDR3 region has the DNA TGCAGTGCTAGGCAGGGGAGGAAGGATACGCAGTATTTT. Translated: CSARQGRKDTQYF.

This clonotype has at least ten counts. The gene calls are TRBV6-4 and TRBJ2-1, with a possible D match to TRBD2 (7 bases). Germline CDR1 reads MRHNA; CDR2 reads SNTAGT. This CDR3 has 12 residues. The V gene lost 2 bases and the J gene lost 12 bases, with 11 bases spanning the gap. Here the CDR3 reads CASSDRGGPQFF. The CDR3 region has the DNA TGTGCCAGCAGTGACAGGGGGGGCCCGCAGTTCTTC.

The chain is built from TRBV7-9 and TRBJ2-5; 8 bases are shared with TRBD1. The CDR3 length is 14 residues. The V and J ends lost 3 bases and 5 bases, in that order; junction bases with no gene match: 5. Germline V gene sequence: CDR1 SEHNR, CDR2 FQNEAQ (reference sequence). The CDR3 protein is CASSFGQGWETQYF. In DNA, the CDR3 is TGTGCCAGCAGCTTCGGACAGGGATGGGAGACCCAGTACTTC.

This clonotype has more than one count but fewer than ten. This chain joins TRBV10-3 and TRBJ2-1; 9 nucleotides line up with TRBD1. CDR1 and CDR2 (germline): ENHRY, SYGVKD. The CDR3 sequence is 15 residues long. J gave up 2 bases and V 6 bases, and 5 bases lay outside the gene matches. This CDR3 is CAIRTTGGPYNEQFF. As DNA, the CDR3 is TGTGCCATCAGGACCACAGGGGGCCCCTACAATGAGCAGTTCTTC.

V is TRBV7-8 and J is TRBJ2-1, with unresolved D. The length of the CDR3 is 14 residues. V was trimmed by 4 bases and J by 12 bases, leaving 19 bases between them. Germline-derived CDR1 and CDR2 are SGHVS and FQNEAQ. CDR3 protein: CASSYDHSVWVQFF. The CDR3 DNA sequence: TGTGCCAGCAGCTACGACCACTCGGTCTGGGTGCAGTTCTTC.

This clonotype was counted a few times. The rearrangement links TRBV28 to TRBJ1-1; D is perhaps TRBD1 (5 bases). The CDR3 runs 11 residues. Germline CDR1 is MDHEN and CDR2 is SYDVKM. The ends were cut back, 5 bases at V and 7 bases at J, with 8 bases in the middle. The DNA of the CDR3 is TGTGCCAGCAGTGGGGGGTTTGAAGCTTTCTTT. Translated: CASSGGFEAFF.

The genes are TRBV9 and TRBJ2-2, with D maybe TRBD2 (5 bases). Germline CDR1 and CDR2: SGDLS and YYNGEE. The V gene lost 1 base and the J gene lost 5 bases, with 6 bases spanning the gap. The CDR3 covers 13 residues. CDR3 region: CASSVTGTGELFF. CDR3 nucleotide sequence: TGTGCCAGCAGCGTAACGGGGACCGGGGAGCTGTTTTTT.

In its sample, this clonotype was seen a few times. The rearrangement uses TRBV7-9 and TRBJ1-2, with D possibly being TRBD1 (6 bases). The CDR3 has 15 residues. In germline, CDR1 is SEHNR, CDR2 FQNEAQ (reference sequence). The germline V and J ends were trimmed by 5 bases and 3 bases, with 16 bases remaining between them. The CDR3 DNA follows: TGTGCCAGCAGCCTACAGGGAGGGAGAGACTATGGCTACACCTTC. This sequence encodes CASSLQGGRDYGYTF.

This clonotype was found a few times. The chain links TRBV3-1 to TRBJ2-4, with a possible D match to TRBD1 (5 bases). The germline V gene has CDR1 LGHDT and CDR2 YNNKEL (reference sequence). Trimming took off 3 bases at V and 2 bases at J, with 20 bases between the two ends. The CDR3 is 18 residues long. In DNA form, the CDR3 reads TGTGCCAGCAGCCACGCTTACTCAGGGTATCTATCCAAAAACATTCAGTACTTC. This encodes CASSHAYSGYLSKNIQYF.

The rearrangement links TRBV10-3 to TRBJ2-1; TRBD2 matches 13 bases. This CDR3 is 14 amino acids long. After removal of 6 bases from V and 9 bases from J, the junction contained 5 bases not matched to a gene. In germline, CDR1 is ENHRY, CDR2 SYGVKD. CDR3 residues: CAISGGLAGTEQFF. Here the CDR3 DNA reads TGTGCCATCAGCGGGGGACTAGCGGGGACTGAGCAGTTCTTC.

This clonotype has only a few counts. This chain connects TRBV7-9 to TRBJ2-5; D is possibly TRBD1 or TRBD2 (6 bases each). Germline CDR1 reads SEHNR; CDR2 reads FQNEAQ (reference sequence). The germline V and J ends were trimmed by 2 bases and 5 bases, with 12 bases remaining between them. The CDR3 is 14 residues long. The CDR3 DNA sequence: TGTGCCAGCAGCTTAATCGGGGGCGGTGAGACCCAGTACTTC. Encoded protein: CASSLIGGGETQYF. Filled out from reference TRBV7-9 and TRBJ2-5, the complete variable domain reads DTGVSQNPRHKITKRGQNVTFRCDPISEHNRLYWYRQTLGQGPEFLTYFQNEAQLEKSRLLSDRFSAERPKGSFSTLEIQRTEQGDSAMYLCASSLIGGGETQYFGPGTRLLVL.

This clonotype occurred many times. The chain is built from TRBV20-1 and TRBJ1-2; a weak D match, TRBD1 (5 bases). The V gene lost 0 bases and the J gene lost 4 bases, with 15 bases spanning the gap. This CDR3 region has 15 residues. CDR1 and CDR2 from the germline V gene are DFQATT and SNEGSKA (reference sequence). CDR3 coding DNA: TGCAGTGCTAGAGATTGGGGCGGAGACCTCTATGGCTACACCTTC. Protein sequence: CSARDWGGDLYGYTF.

The chain links TRBV5-1 to TRBJ2-3; D is perhaps TRBD1 (5 bases). CDR1 SGHRS and CDR2 YFSETQ come from the germline V gene. The V and J ends lost 0 bases and 4 bases respectively, with 12 bases between them. The CDR3 extends over 15 amino acids. Written as DNA, the CDR3 is TGCGCCAGCAGCTTGGAAGGCAGGGATCCAGATACGCAGTATTTT. This sequence encodes CASSLEGRDPDTQYF.

This clonotype has ten or more counts. This chain links TRBV20-1 with TRBJ2-7; 11 bases align to TRBD1. V trimming: 4 bases; J trimming: 4 bases; junction bases outside the gene matches: 9. This CDR3 contains 15 residues. CDR1 DFQATT and CDR2 SNEGSKA come from the germline V gene (reference sequence). The chain's CDR3 is CSATKAGTGGYEQYF. In nucleotides, the CDR3 is TGCAGTGCTACCAAGGCAGGGACAGGGGGTTACGAGCAGTACTTC.

The rearrangement joins TRBV4-3 to TRBJ1-2, with TRBD1 matching 8 bases. J was trimmed by 8 bases and V by 3 bases; bases with no gene match: 14. The germline gives CDR1 LGHNA, CDR2 YSLEER. CDR3 length equals 16 residues. DNA of the CDR3: TGCGCCAGCAGCCAGAGCGCAGGGGGCGCTCGGCGAGGCTACACCTTC. This sequence encodes CASSQSAGGARRGYTF.

This clonotype was counted between two and nine times. Germline and junction disagree at one end, which may indicate a read error. The chain has TRBV30 and TRBJ1-1; D remains ambiguous. The germline gives CDR1 GTSNPN, CDR2 SVGIG (reference sequence). This CDR3 is built from 13 residues. The CDR3 spells CASSNWQNTEAFF. The CDR3 nucleotides read TGTGCCTCGAGTAATTGGCAGAACACTGAAGCTTTCTTT.

This clonotype has only a few counts. The chain joins TRBV19 to TRBJ2-3; 7 bases map to TRBD1. V lost 3 bases, J lost 0 bases, and 3 bases stayed unmatched. Per germline, CDR1 LNHDA and CDR2 SQIVND (reference sequence). The CDR3 spans 15 residues. CDR3 DNA sequence: TGTGCCAGTAGTATCACAGGGGCGAGCACAGATACGCAGTATTTT. Translated, it gives CASSITGASTDTQYF.

This sequence joins TRBV4-3 and TRBJ2-2; a possible D gene is TRBD1 (7 bases). This CDR3 has 15 residues. Trimming stripped 1 base from V and 7 bases from J, with 13 bases between. Per germline, CDR1 LGHNA and CDR2 YSLEER. The CDR3: CASSQGRGAVGELFF. The CDR3 DNA reads TGCGCCAGCAGCCAAGGCAGGGGGGCGGTCGGGGAGCTGTTTTTT.

A few counts support this clonotype. The chain has TRBV6-6 and TRBJ2-5; D possibly uses TRBD1 or TRBD2 (5 bases each). This CDR3 contains 14 residues. The V gene's germline CDR1 is MNHNY and CDR2 SVGAGI (reference sequence). Trimming stripped 2 bases from V and 4 bases from J, with 11 bases between. The CDR3 loop is CASSYPGQGETQYF. DNA for the CDR3: TGTGCCAGCAGTTACCCGGGGCAGGGAGAGACCCAGTACTTC.

The V and J genes are TRBV7-2 and TRBJ1-4; 7 positions match TRBD1. Per the germline V gene, CDR1 is SGHTA and CDR2 is FQGNSA. J was trimmed by 7 bases and V by 2 bases; bases with no gene match: 1. CDR3 length: 13 amino acids. This CDR3 reads CASSLWTGEKLFF. The CDR3 bases are TGTGCCAGCAGCTTATGGACAGGTGAAAAACTGTTTTTT.

V usage is TRBV7-9 and J usage is TRBJ1-1; no definite D call. The ends were cut back, 5 bases at V and 1 base at J, with 14 bases in the middle. CDR3 length equals 15 residues. From germline, CDR1 is SEHNR and CDR2 FQNEAQ (reference sequence). CDR3 in DNA: TGTGCCAGCAGCCCAGTAGTGGGTGGGAACACTGAAGCTTTCTTT. As protein: CASSPVVGGNTEAFF. The complete variable domain, with remaining parts taken from reference TRBV7-9 and TRBJ1-1, reads DTGVSQNPRHKITKRGQNVTFRCDPISEHNRLYWYRQTLGQGPEFLTYFQNEAQLEKSRLLSDRFSAERPKGSFSTLEIQRTEQGDSAMYLCASSPVVGGNTEAFFGQGTRLTVV.

This chain joins TRBV19 and TRBJ2-5; maybe TRBD2 (6 bases). The germline V gene has CDR1 LNHDA and CDR2 SQIVND (reference sequence). V lost 6 bases to trimming and J lost 5 bases, with 19 bases between them. CDR3 size: 15 residues. The CDR3 DNA is TGTGCCAGTAGAGAGGGGACTCCTAATGTGGAGACCCAGTACTTC. It codes for CASREGTPNVETQYF.

The CDR3 sequence: CAIATEHYGYTF. Written as DNA, the CDR3 is TGTGCCATCGCAACGGAGCACTATGGCTACACCTTC. V is TRBV6-2 or TRBV6-3 and J is TRBJ1-2; no firm D call. The germline V gene encodes CDR1 MNHEY and CDR2 SVGEGT. The CDR3 contains 12 residues. Trimming took 10 bases from V and 3 from J, leaving 12 bases between them.

This clonotype was observed a few times. This rearrangement joins TRBV7-3 to TRBJ2-1; 9 bases are shared with TRBD1. Germline assignment: CDR1 SGHTA and CDR2 FQGTGA. CDR3 size: 15 residues. Trimming at V came to 4 bases and at J to 7 bases, leaving 8 bases not matched to a gene. For the CDR3, the DNA is TGTGCCAGCAGCTCCCCGGGACAGGGATCGAATGAGCAGTTCTTC. It yields the protein CASSSPGQGSNEQFF.

In its sample, this clonotype was seen many times. J is TRBJ2-3 and V is TRBV18, with 8 bases aligning to TRBD2. From germline, CDR1 is KGHSH and CDR2 LQKENI. This CDR3 is built from 16 residues. After removal of 6 bases from V and 2 bases from J, the junction contained 10 bases not matched to a gene. CDR3 residues: CASSPTSATTTDTQYF. CDR3 coding DNA: TGTGCCAGCTCGCCGACTAGCGCCACCACCACAGATACGCAGTATTTT.